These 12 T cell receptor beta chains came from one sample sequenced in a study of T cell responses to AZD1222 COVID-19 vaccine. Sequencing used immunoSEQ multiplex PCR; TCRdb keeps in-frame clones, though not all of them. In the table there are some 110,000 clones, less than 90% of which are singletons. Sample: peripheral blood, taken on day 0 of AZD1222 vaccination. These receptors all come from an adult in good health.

CDR3 region: CASSNLGDPRLENTEAFF. Here the CDR3 DNA reads TGTGCCAGCAGCAACTTGGGGGACCCCAGGTTGGAGAACACTGAAGCTTTCTTT. V is TRBV11-2 and J is TRBJ1-1, with D perhaps matching TRBD1 (5 bases). The CDR3 spans 18 residues. Trimming took 5 bases from V and 1 from J, leaving 23 bases between them. Germline V gives CDR1 SGHAT, CDR2 FQNNGV.

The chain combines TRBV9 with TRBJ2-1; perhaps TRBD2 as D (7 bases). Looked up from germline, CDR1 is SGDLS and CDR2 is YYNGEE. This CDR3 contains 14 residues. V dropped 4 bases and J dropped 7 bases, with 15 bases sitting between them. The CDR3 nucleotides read TGTGCCAGCAGCCCGGGGGGCAATGTAAATGAGCAGTTCTTC. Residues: CASSPGGNVNEQFF.

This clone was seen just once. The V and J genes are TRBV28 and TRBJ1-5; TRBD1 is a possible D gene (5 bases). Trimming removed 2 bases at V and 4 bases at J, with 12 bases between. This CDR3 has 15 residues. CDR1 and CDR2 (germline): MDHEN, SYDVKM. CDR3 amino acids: CASSLKGLLNQPQHF. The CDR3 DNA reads TGTGCCAGCAGTTTAAAGGGACTTCTAAATCAGCCCCAGCATTTT.

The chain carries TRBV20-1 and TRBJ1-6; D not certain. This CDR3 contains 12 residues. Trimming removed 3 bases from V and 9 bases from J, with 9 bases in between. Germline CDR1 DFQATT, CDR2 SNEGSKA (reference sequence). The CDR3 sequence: CSASPPASPLHF. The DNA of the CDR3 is TGCAGTGCTAGTCCCCCGGCTTCACCCCTCCACTTT.

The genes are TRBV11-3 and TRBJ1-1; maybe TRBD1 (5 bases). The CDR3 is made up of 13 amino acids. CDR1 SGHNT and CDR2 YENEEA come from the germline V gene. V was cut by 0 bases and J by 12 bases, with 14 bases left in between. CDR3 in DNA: TGTGCCAGCAGCTTAGATCCAGGGTTCAAAACTTTCTTT. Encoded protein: CASSLDPGFKTFF.

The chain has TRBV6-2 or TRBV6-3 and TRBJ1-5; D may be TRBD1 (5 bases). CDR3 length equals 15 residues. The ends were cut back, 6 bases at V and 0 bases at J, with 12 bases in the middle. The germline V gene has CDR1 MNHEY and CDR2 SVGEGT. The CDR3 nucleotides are TGTGCCAGCAGCTCGACAGAGTATAGCAATCAGCCCCAGCATTTT. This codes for CASSSTEYSNQPQHF.

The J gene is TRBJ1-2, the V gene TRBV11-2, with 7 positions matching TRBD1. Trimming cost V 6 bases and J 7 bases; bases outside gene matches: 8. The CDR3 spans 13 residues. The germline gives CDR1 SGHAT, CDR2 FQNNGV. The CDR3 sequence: CASRRTGESGYTF. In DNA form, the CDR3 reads TGTGCCAGCAGAAGAACAGGGGAATCTGGCTACACCTTC.

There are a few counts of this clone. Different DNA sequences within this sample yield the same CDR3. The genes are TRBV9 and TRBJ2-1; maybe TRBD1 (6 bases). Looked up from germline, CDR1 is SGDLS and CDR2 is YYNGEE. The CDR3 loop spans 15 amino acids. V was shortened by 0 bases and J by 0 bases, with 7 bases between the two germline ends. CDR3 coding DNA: TGTGCCAGCAGCGTAGAGGACAGCTCCTACAATGAGCAGTTCTTC. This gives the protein CASSVEDSSYNEQFF.

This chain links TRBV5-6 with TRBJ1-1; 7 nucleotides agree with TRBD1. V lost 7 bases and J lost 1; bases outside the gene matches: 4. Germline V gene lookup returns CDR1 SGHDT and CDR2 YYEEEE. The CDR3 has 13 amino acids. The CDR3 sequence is CASLRTGNTEAFF. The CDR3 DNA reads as TGTGCCAGCCTAAGGACAGGGAACACTGAAGCTTTCTTT.

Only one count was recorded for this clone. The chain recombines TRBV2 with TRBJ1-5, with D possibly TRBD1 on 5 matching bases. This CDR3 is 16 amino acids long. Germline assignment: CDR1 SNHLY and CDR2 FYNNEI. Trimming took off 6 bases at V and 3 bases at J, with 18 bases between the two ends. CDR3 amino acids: CASRERPGGNNQPQHF. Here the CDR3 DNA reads TGTGCCAGCAGGGAACGACCCGGGGGAAACAATCAGCCCCAGCATTTT.

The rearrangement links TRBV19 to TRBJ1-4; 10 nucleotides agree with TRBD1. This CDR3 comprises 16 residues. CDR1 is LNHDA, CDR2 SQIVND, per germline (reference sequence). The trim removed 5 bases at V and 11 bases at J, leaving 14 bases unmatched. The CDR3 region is CASSPWTGGTEGKLFF. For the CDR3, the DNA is TGTGCCAGTAGTCCCTGGACAGGGGGGACCGAAGGGAAACTGTTTTTT.

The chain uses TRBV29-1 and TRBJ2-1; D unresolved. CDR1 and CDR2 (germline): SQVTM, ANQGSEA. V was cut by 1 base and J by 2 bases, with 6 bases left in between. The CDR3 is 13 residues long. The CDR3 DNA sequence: TGCAGCGTTGAAGTTGGAGCCTACAATGAGCAGTTCTTC. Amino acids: CSVEVGAYNEQFF.